Sequencing of this T cell receptor (beta chain) was carried out in a study of blood T cell repertoires in COVID-19. Study at large: Whether acute or convalescent, the COVID-19 samples came from the United States, Italy and Spain. Sample material is recorded as cDNA or gDNA derived from T cells, B-cell-depleted T cells, or PBMCs.

Authors' methods: By means of reference gene primer amplification, nucleated cell counts were estimated. Measured with immunoSEQ multiplex PCR; TCRdb has only the in-frame clones, and not every one. V and J calls and clone size come straight from that table; D and trimming were deduced from the DNA. Seen here are more than 95,000 clones, 70% to 85% observed once, and the top ten hold over 6%. The CDR3 contains 13 residues. Looked up from germline, CDR1 is MNHEY and CDR2 is SVGEGT. V lost 2 bases, J lost 7 bases, and 3 bases stayed unmatched. The sample comprised peripheral blood. The V and J genes are TRBV6-2 or TRBV6-3 and TRBJ1-2, with 8 bases identical to TRBD1. The sequence derives from a man between 65 and 80 years old with active or convalescent COVID-19. The CDR3 here is CASSYDRGFGYTF. DNA for the CDR3: TGTGCCAGCAGTTACGACAGGGGATTTGGCTACACCTTC.